Listed here are 9 T cell receptor beta chains from one sample, sequenced in a study of metastatic and nonmetastatic thyroid tumors. TCRdb reanalyzed the PCR reads with MiXCR. Of about 18,000 clones listed, about 25% are singletons. Every patient underwent thyroid surgery untreated. The material sequenced was adjacent normal tissue. The receptor set was obtained from a female donor with papillary thyroid cancer or a benign thyroid nodule (not recorded which). Some clones in this sample may be carry-over from other donors' samples.

To note about this clone: A clone one base away is much larger, so this may be a read error. The chain recombines TRBV6-1 with TRBJ1-5; D uncertain. CDR3 length: 15 residues. In germline, CDR1 is MNHNS, CDR2 SASEGT. Trimming cost V 3 bases and J 5 bases, with 14 bases left between them. The CDR3 region is CASSDRRAGDQPQHF. The CDR3 DNA sequence: TGTGCCAGCAGTGATCGTAGGGCTGGGGATCAGCCCCAGCATTTT.

The chain couples TRBV25-1 to TRBJ2-3; 7 bases agree with TRBD1. The V gene's germline CDR1 is MGHDK and CDR2 SYGVNS. There are 18 residues in the CDR3. Trimming removed 1 base from V and 0 bases from J; junction bases left unmatched: 10. CDR3: CASSESVIGDRSTDTQYF. CDR3 bases: TGTGCCAGCAGTGAATCGGTTATTGGGGACAGAAGCACAGATACGCAGTATTTT.

This clone showed up just a few times. The gene calls are TRBV29-1 and TRBJ2-7; 8 bases line up with TRBD1. This CDR3 is built from 14 residues. Germline trimming cut 4 bases from V and 4 bases from J; bases unmatched to any gene: 9. Germline CDR1 reads SQVTM; CDR2 reads ANQGSEA. This CDR3 is CSVALGQVIYEQYF. Written as DNA, the CDR3 is TGCAGCGTTGCTTTGGGACAGGTTATTTACGAGCAGTACTTC.

The chain recombines TRBV20-1 with TRBJ2-7; TRBD1 or TRBD2 may be the D gene (5 bases each). With 0 bases removed from V and 6 bases from J, the gap between germline ends came to 9 bases. CDR1 DFQATT and CDR2 SNEGSKA come from the germline V gene (reference sequence). The CDR3 length is 12 residues. CDR3 nucleotides: TGCAGTGCTAGAGACCTGGGGACCGAGCAGTACTTC. Translated, it gives CSARDLGTEQYF.

This clone has only a few counts. The V and J genes are TRBV19 and TRBJ2-2; 9 bases match TRBD2. J lost 7 bases, V lost 5 bases, and 5 bases had no gene match. This CDR3 has 14 residues. Germline V CDR1 and CDR2: LNHDA, SQIVND (reference sequence). For the CDR3, the DNA is TGTGCCAGTAGTTGGGCTAGCGGGGACGGGGAGCTGTTTTTT. Its protein product is CASSWASGDGELFF.

The V call is TRBV12-3 or TRBV12-4, the J call TRBJ2-5, with D perhaps TRBD2 (6 bases). This CDR3 has 12 residues. Trimming took off 0 bases at V and 7 bases at J, with 6 bases between the two ends. CDR3 residues: CASSLARGTQYF. The DNA for the CDR3 is TGTGCCAGCAGTTTAGCGCGGGGGACCCAGTACTTC.

The CDR3 DNA follows: TGTGCCATCAGTGAACTAGCGGGAGGCCACGAGCAGTACTTC. The encoded protein is CAISELAGGHEQYF. This chain links TRBV10-3 with TRBJ2-7; 12 bases line up with TRBD2. Germline trimming cut 3 bases from V and 5 bases from J; bases unmatched to any gene: 2. CDR1 and CDR2 from the germline V gene are ENHRY and SYGVKD. This CDR3 has 14 residues.

The gene calls are TRBV12-3 or TRBV12-4 and TRBJ1-2, with 8 bases that match TRBD1. This CDR3 contains 15 residues. The V segment lost 6 bases and the J segment 8 bases; nucleotides outside the gene matches: 14. CDR3 sequence reads: CASSLGTGAFGGYTF. In DNA form, the CDR3 reads TGTGCCAGCAGCTTGGGGACAGGAGCCTTCGGGGGCTACACCTTC.

The V and J genes are TRBV6-1 and TRBJ1-4; D is undetermined. V shed 3 bases and J shed 5 bases, with 7 bases lying between them. CDR3 size: 13 residues. Germline lookup yields CDR1 MNHNS and CDR2 SASEGT. In DNA form, the CDR3 reads TGTGCCAGCAGTGATGTCCGAAATGAAAAACTGTTTTTT. Residues: CASSDVRNEKLFF.